A selection of T cell receptor beta chains follows, all from one sample in a study of OX40 agonist ivuxolimab in advanced cancers. Data came from immunoSEQ multiplex PCR; TCRdb stores just in-frame clones and leaves some out. The sample has tens of thousands of clones, 92% seen once. The source was CD4+ or CD8+ T cells sorted from blood, collected in a trial of the OX40 agonist ivuxolimab. The receptors here all came from an adult with an advanced solid tumor such as melanoma, head and neck, liver or kidney cancer. The CDR3 runs from the conserved cysteine through the conserved F or W. A D gene is named only where the DNA matches it firmly. The size of a clone is reported for some rows only, either as once, few or many, or as a class for expanded clones.

j_call clone_size v_call d_call cdr3_aa cdr3_nt
TRBJ2-7 NA TRBV6-1 NA CASSEELAVPYEQYF TGTGCCAGCAGTGAAGAGCTGGCGGTCCCCTACGAGCAGTACTTC
TRBJ2-1 NA TRBV4-3 NA CASSQDKTIYNEQFF TGCGCCAGCAGCCAAGATAAGACTATCTACAATGAGCAGTTCTTC
TRBJ2-7 NA TRBV4-1 NA CASSQDRGSSYEQYF TGCGCCAGCAGCCAAGATCGAGGCAGCTCCTACGAGCAGTACTTC
TRBJ2-5 NA TRBV5-1 TRBD2 CASSLFGGGALETQYF TGCGCCAGCAGCTTGTTTGGCGGGGGGGCCTTGGAGACCCAGTACTTC
TRBJ2-7 NA TRBV2 NA CASSQGLYSYEQYF TGTGCCAGCAGCCAGGGCCTATACTCCTACGAGCAGTACTTC
TRBJ1-2 NA TRBV13 NA CASSLKGMANYGYTF TGTGCCAGCAGCTTAAAAGGGATGGCCAACTATGGCTACACCTTC
TRBJ1-2 once TRBV7-9 NA CASRAGDNYGYTF TGTGCCAGCCGGGCAGGCGATAACTATGGCTACACCTTC
TRBJ1-3 NA TRBV2 NA CASSPAAGADYFSGNTIYF TGTGCCAGCAGCCCCGCGGCGGGGGCCGATTACTTTTCCGGAAACACCATATATTTT
TRBJ2-1 NA TRBV30 NA CAWDPLRGSYNEQFF TGTGCCTGGGACCCATTGCGGGGCTCCTACAATGAGCAGTTCTTC
TRBJ1-3 NA TRBV13 NA CASSFGDFKAGNTIYF TGTGCCAGCAGCTTTGGGGACTTTAAAGCTGGAAACACCATATATTTT
TRBJ1-1 NA TRBV30 TRBD1 CAWSAGQGNTEAFF TGTGCCTGGAGTGCGGGACAGGGAAACACTGAAGCTTTCTTT
TRBJ2-2 NA TRBV11-2 TRBD1 CASSTRDRGTGELFF TGTGCCAGCAGCACTCGGGACAGGGGTACCGGGGAGCTGTTTTTT
TRBJ2-7 NA TRBV5-1 NA CASSSSDYQYEQYF TGCGCCAGCAGCTCCTCGGACTACCAGTACGAGCAGTACTTC
TRBJ2-7 NA TRBV7-9 NA CASSSSTTAWGSYEQYF TGTGCCAGCAGCTCTTCGACGACAGCCTGGGGATCCTACGAGCAGTACTTC
TRBJ2-3 NA TRBV4-1 NA CASSQDPAGAGDTQYF TGCGCCAGCAGCCAAGATCCGGCCGGGGCTGGAGATACGCAGTATTTT
TRBJ1-2 NA TRBV2 NA CATPTVDYGYTF TGTGCCACCCCAACAGTAGACTATGGCTACACCTTC
TRBJ1-6 NA TRBV2 NA CASSPRTASSYNSPLHF TGTGCCAGCAGTCCTCGGACGGCTAGCTCCTATAATTCACCCCTCCACTTT
TRBJ1-1 NA TRBV9 NA CASSVGGAGTEAFF TGTGCCAGCAGCGTAGGAGGGGCAGGGACTGAAGCTTTCTTT
TRBJ2-7 NA TRBV7-6 NA CASSFPGPSSEQYF TGTGCCAGCAGCTTCCCCGGGCCCAGCTCCGAGCAGTACTTC
TRBJ2-7 NA TRBV2 TRBD1 CASGQGVTYEQYF TGTGCCAGCGGCCAGGGGGTGACCTACGAGCAGTACTTC
TRBJ2-7 NA TRBV19 NA CASSWALFNEQYF TGTGCCAGTAGTTGGGCTTTATTCAACGAGCAGTACTTC
TRBJ2-2 once TRBV7-7 NA CASTDAGELFF TGTGCTAGCACCGATGCCGGGGAGCTGTTTTTT